The sequence of this TCR beta chain was determined in a study of blood T cell repertoires in COVID-19. The overall study: COVID-19 samples collected from the United States, Italy and Spain covered acute and convalescent phases. PBMCs, B-cell-depleted T cells, or T cells were the source of the cDNA or gDNA that made up the material.

Enrolment of Seattle patients took place during active infection, and they were followed longitudinally. The CDR3 has 15 amino acids. Germline V gene lookup returns CDR1 MNHEY and CDR2 SMNVEV (reference sequence). The ends lost 6 bases at V and 1 base at J; junction bases unmatched: 7. How the authors handled the data: Amplification of reference gene primers was used by the study to estimate nucleated cell counts. Data came from immunoSEQ multiplex PCR; TCRdb stores just in-frame clones and leaves some out. V and J calls and clone size are given by that table; D and trimming were obtained from the DNA. The sample contains around 480,000 clones, 70% to 90% of which appear only once.

This TCR was sampled from a woman aged 45 to 65 with COVID-19, enrolled during active disease. The material sequenced was peripheral blood. This rearrangement joins TRBV27 to TRBJ1-1; 8 bases align to TRBD1. The DNA of the CDR3 is TGTGCCAGCAGCCTTATCGGACAGGGGAACACTGAAGCTTTCTTT. Encoded protein: CASSLIGQGNTEAFF.